This record concerns one T cell receptor (beta chain) sequence. Each unsorted sample relied on 70 million to 90 million PBMCs as its source of genomic DNA. V shed 3 bases and J 2 bases; nucleotides not matched to a gene: 9. Germline V lookup: CDR1 SGHTA, CDR2 FQGNSA. The length of the CDR3 is 16 residues. This sample is part of a study of shared clonotypes between healthy human individuals. Deep was the level used in running the assay. TCRdb keeps only in-frame clones here, not all; method: immunoSEQ multiplex PCR. The sample lists about 490,000 clones, around 80% occurring once. The chain combines TRBV7-2 with TRBJ1-2; 7 nucleotides line up with TRBD1. Sequenced sample: PBMCs. The TCR originated in a woman in her thirties or forties in good health. Some clones in this sample may be carry-over from other donors' samples. The CDR3 region is CASSFTGVVENYGYTF. The CDR3 DNA is TGTGCCAGCAGCTTCACAGGGGTTGTTGAGAACTATGGCTACACCTTC. The complete variable domain, with remaining parts taken from reference TRBV7-2 and TRBJ1-2, reads GAGVSQSPSNKVTEKGKDVELRCDPISGHTALYWYRQSLGQGLEFLIYFQGNSAPDKSGLPSDRFSAERTGGSVSTLTIQRTQQEDSAVYLCASSFTGVVENYGYTFGSGTRLTVV.